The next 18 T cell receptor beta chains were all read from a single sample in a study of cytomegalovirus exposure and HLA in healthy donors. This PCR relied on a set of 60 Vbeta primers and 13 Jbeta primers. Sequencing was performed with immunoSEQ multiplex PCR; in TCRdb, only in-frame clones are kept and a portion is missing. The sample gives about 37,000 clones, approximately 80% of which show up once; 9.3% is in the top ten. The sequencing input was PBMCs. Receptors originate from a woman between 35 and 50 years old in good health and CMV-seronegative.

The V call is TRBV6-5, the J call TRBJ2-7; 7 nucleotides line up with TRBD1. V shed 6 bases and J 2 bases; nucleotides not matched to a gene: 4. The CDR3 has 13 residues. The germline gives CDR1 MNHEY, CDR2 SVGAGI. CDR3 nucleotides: TGTGCCAGCAGGAGGACAGGAACCTACGAGCAGTACTTC. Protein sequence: CASRRTGTYEQYF.

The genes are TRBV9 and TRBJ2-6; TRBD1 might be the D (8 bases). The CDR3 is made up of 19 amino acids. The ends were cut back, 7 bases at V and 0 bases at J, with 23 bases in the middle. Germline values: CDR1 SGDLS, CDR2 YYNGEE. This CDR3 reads CASSPGGGQVLSGANVLTF. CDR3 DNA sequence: TGTGCCAGCTCTCCTGGGGGGGGACAGGTCCTCTCTGGGGCCAACGTCCTGACTTTC.

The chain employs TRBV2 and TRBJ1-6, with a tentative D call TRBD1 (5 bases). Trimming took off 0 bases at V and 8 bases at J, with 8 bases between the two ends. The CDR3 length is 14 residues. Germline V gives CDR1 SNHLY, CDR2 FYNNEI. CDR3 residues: CASSEARQHSPLHF. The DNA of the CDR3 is TGTGCCAGCAGTGAAGCAAGACAGCATTCACCCCTCCACTTT. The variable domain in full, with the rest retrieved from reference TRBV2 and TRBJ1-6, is EPEVTQTPSHQVTQMGQEVILRCVPISNHLYFYWYRQILGQKVEFLVSFYNNEISEKSEIFDDQFSVERPDGSNFTLKIRSTKLEDSAMYFCASSEARQHSPLHFGNGTRLTVT.

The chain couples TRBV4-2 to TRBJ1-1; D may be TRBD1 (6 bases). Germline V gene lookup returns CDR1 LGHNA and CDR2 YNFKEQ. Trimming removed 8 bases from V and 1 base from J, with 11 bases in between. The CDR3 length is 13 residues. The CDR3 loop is CASAQQGNTEAFF. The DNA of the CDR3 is TGTGCCAGCGCCCAACAGGGGAACACTGAAGCTTTCTTT.

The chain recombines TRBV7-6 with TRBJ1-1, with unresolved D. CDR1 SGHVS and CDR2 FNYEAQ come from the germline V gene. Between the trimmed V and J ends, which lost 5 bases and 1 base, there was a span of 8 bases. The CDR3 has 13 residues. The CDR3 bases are TGTGCCAGCAGCCCGACATCGAACACTGAAGCTTTCTTT. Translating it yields CASSPTSNTEAFF.

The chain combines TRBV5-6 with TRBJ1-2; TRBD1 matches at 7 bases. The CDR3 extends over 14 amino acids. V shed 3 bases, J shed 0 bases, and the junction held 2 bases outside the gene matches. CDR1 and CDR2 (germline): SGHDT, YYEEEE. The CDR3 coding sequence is TGTGCCAGCAGCTATGACAGGGCTAACTATGGCTACACCTTC. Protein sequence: CASSYDRANYGYTF. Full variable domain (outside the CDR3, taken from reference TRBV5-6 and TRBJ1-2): DAGVTQSPTHLIKTRGQQVTLRCSPKSGHDTVSWYQQALGQGPQFIFQYYEEEERQRGNFPDRFSGHQFPNYSSELNVNALLLGDSALYLCASSYDRANYGYTFGSGTRLTVV.

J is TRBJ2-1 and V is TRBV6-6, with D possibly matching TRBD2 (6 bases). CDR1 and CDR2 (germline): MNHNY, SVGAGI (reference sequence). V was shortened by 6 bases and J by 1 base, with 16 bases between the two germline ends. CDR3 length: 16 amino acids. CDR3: CASRRRGGDSYNEQFF. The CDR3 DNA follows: TGTGCCAGCAGGAGAAGGGGCGGGGATTCCTACAATGAGCAGTTCTTC.

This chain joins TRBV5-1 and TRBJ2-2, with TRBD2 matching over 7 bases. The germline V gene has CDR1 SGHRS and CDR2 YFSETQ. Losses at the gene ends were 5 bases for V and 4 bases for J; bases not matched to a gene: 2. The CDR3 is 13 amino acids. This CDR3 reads CASRSGATGELFF. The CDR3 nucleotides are TGCGCCAGCAGGAGCGGGGCCACCGGGGAGCTGTTTTTT.

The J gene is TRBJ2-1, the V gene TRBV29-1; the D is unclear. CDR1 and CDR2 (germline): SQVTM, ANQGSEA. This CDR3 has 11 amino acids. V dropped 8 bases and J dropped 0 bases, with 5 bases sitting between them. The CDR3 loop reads CSTISYNEQFF. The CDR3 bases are TGCAGCACAATCTCCTACAATGAGCAGTTCTTC.

CDR3 nucleotide sequence: TGTGCCACCAGCACGGGGGGGCGAGAGACCCAGTACTTC. Its translation: CATSTGGRETQYF. This sequence joins TRBV27 and TRBJ2-5; 8 bases are a match to TRBD2. Germline values: CDR1 MNHEY, CDR2 SMNVEV (reference sequence). The CDR3 extends over 13 amino acids. The junction had 8 bases not matched to a gene; V was cut back by 10 bases and J by 4 bases.

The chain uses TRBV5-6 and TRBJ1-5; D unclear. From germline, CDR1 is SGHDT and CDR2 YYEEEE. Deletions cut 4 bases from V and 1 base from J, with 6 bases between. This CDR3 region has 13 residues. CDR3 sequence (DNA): TGTGCCAGCAGCATCAGGAGCAATCAGCCCCAGCATTTT. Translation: CASSIRSNQPQHF.

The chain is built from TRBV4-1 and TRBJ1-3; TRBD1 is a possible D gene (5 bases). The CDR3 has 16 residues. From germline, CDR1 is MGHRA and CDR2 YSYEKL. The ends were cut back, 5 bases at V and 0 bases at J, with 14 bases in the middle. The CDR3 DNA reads TGCGCCAGCAGCGACCTAACAGGAACCTCTGGAAACACCATATATTTT. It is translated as CASSDLTGTSGNTIYF.

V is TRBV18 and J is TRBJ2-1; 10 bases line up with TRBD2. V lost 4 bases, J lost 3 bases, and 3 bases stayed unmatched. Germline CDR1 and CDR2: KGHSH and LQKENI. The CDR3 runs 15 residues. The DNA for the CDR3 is TGTGCCAGCTCACACGCTAGCGGGGGCTACAATGAGCAGTTCTTC. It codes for CASSHASGGYNEQFF.

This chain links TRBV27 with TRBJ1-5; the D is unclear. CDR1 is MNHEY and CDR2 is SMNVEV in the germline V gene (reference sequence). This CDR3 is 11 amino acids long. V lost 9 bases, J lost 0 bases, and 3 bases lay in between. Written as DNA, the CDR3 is TGTGCCAGATATAGCAATCAGCCCCAGCATTTT. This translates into CARYSNQPQHF.

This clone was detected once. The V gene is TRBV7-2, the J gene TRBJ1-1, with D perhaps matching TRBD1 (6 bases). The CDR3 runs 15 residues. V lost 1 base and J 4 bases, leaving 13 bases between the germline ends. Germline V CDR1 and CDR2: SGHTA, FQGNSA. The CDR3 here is CASSLDPRGFTEAFF. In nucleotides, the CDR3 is TGTGCCAGCAGCTTAGATCCGAGGGGGTTCACTGAAGCTTTCTTT.

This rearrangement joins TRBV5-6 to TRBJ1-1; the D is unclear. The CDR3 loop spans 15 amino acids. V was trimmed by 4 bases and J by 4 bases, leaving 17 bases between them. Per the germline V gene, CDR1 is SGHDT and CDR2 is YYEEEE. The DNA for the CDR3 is TGTGCCAGCAGCGGTCGGACGGGCCGGGGCACTGAAGCTTTCTTT. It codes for CASSGRTGRGTEAFF.

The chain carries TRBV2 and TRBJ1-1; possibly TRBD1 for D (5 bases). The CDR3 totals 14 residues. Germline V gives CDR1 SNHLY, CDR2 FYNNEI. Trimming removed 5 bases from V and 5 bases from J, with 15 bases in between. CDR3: CASSKSGDPTEAFF. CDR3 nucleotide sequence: TGTGCCAGCAGTAAGTCGGGGGATCCGACTGAAGCTTTCTTT.

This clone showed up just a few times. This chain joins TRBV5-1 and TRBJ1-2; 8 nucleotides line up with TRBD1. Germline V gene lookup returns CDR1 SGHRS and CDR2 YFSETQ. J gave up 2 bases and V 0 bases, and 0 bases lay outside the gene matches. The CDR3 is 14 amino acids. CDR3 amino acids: CASSLGQGNYGYTF. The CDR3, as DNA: TGCGCCAGCAGCTTGGGACAGGGGAACTATGGCTACACCTTC.